These T cell receptor beta chains were read from a single sample in a study of spatial heterogeneity in lung cancer. TCRdb independently ran MiXCR on the 5' RACE reads; one entry per CDR3 protein. The table records 14,000 or so distinct CDR3 sequences, around 5% of them present only once. The sample here was lung tumor tissue, taken at surgery. These receptors all stem from a female donor with early-stage non-small cell lung cancer. Both conserved end residues are part of each CDR3. D genes are given only for firm matches. Size is stated for part of the rows, as once, few or many counts, or as a class when the clone is expanded.

>12|TRBV3-1|TRBJ2-5|.|medium-sized
TGTGCCAGCAGCCGGTCGGCGGAGACCCAGTACTTC
CASSRSAETQYF
>13|TRBV20-1|TRBJ2-1|TRBD1|many
TGCAGTGCTTTTGGGACAGACTACAATGAGCAGTTCTTC
CSAFGTDYNEQFF
>13|TRBV29-1|TRBJ2-1|.|.
TGCAGCGTTCAAGCGTCGGTATACAATGAGCAGTTCTTC
CSVQASVYNEQFF
>14|TRBV28|TRBJ2-4|TRBD1|few
TGTGCCAGCAGGACAGGGGGGACGTTAAACATTCAGTACTTC
CASRTGGTLNIQYF
>14|TRBV11-2|TRBJ1-2|TRBD1|many
TGTGCCAGCAGCTTCGGACAGGGGGCGTCGGGCTACACCTTC
CASSFGQGASGYTF
>12|TRBV7-6|TRBJ2-7|TRBD2|many
TGTGCCAGCAGCCGGAGCGGGGTTGAGCAGTACTTC
CASSRSGVEQYF
>13|TRBV7-7|TRBJ1-4|.|many
TGTGCCAGCAGCAAGAGGGAGGGAGAAAAACTGTTTTTT
CASSKREGEKLFF
>16|TRBV9|TRBJ1-1|TRBD1|many
TGTGCCAGCAGAGAGCCACCCGGGACAGGGGACACTGAAGCTTTCTTT
CASREPPGTGDTEAFF
>16|TRBV7-2|TRBJ2-7|.|many
TGTGCCAGCAGCTTTCATGGCGGGACAGTCTCCTACGAGCAGTACTTC
CASSFHGGTVSYEQYF
>15|TRBV7-2|TRBJ1-2|.|many
TGTGCCAGCAGTGGGTTTTGGGCAGGGCCCTATGGCTACACCTTC
CASSGFWAGPYGYTF
>14|TRBV11-2|TRBJ2-5|.|medium-sized
TGTGCCAGCACCACGGCGTTTTCGCACGAGACCCAGTACTTC
CASTTAFSHETQYF
>17|TRBV7-9|TRBJ1-6|.|many
TGTGCCAGCAGACATCACATCTGGGGGCGAGGTAATTCACCCCTCCACTTT
CASRHHIWGRGNSPLHF
>14|TRBV5-4|TRBJ2-1|TRBD1|many
TGTGCCAGCCGCCAGACAGGGTCCTACAATGAGCAGTTCTTC
CASRQTGSYNEQFF
>16|TRBV5-1|TRBJ2-1|TRBD2|.
TGCGCCAGCAGCCCCTCAGCGCTGCGGGGGGGGAATGAGCAGTTCTTC
CASSPSALRGGNEQFF
>15|TRBV7-9|TRBJ2-7|TRBD1|many
TGTGCCAGCAGCTTCGGACAGGCTCTCACCTACGAGCAGTACTTC
CASSFGQALTYEQYF
>16|TRBV7-8|TRBJ2-5|.|many
TGTGCCAGCAGCTTAGGGCGGGGCGGGGCTCAAGAGACCCAGTACTTC
CASSLGRGGAQETQYF
>13|TRBV2|TRBJ1-2|.|many
TGTGCCAGCAGTGAGCGGGGGATCTATGGCTACACCTTC
CASSERGIYGYTF
>14|TRBV12-5|TRBJ2-3|.|many
TGTGCTAGTGCAGAAGCGGCCATCACAGATACGCAGTATTTT
CASAEAAITDTQYF
>13|TRBV12-3/TRBV12-4|TRBJ1-1|.|.
TGTGCCAGCAGTTTTGGGGAGAACACTGAAGCTTTCTTT
CASSFGENTEAFF
>11|TRBV2|TRBJ2-5|.|many
TGTGCCAGCAGCTATCAAGAGACCCAGTACTTC
CASSYQETQYF
>15|TRBV12-3/TRBV12-4|TRBJ1-3|TRBD1|many
TGTGCCAGCAGGATGACAGGGTACCCTGGAAACACCATATATTTT
CASRMTGYPGNTIYF
>12|TRBV12-3/TRBV12-4|TRBJ2-2|.|.
TGTGCCAGCAGTTTTGGGCGAGGGGAGCTGTTTTTT
CASSFGRGELFF
>17|TRBV7-3|TRBJ2-1|.|many
TGTGCCAGCAGCTTATCTGAGGCGGGATTCTCCTACAATGAGCAGTTCTTC
CASSLSEAGFSYNEQFF
>15|TRBV20-1|TRBJ2-2|TRBD1|many
TGCAGTGCTCGTCGGACAGGGGGTTATACCGGGGAGCTGTTTTTT
CSARRTGGYTGELFF
>15|TRBV28|TRBJ1-6|TRBD1|many
TGTGCCAGCAGTTTATACGGGACAGGGAATTCACCCCTCCACTTT
CASSLYGTGNSPLHF
>16|TRBV5-1|TRBJ2-5|TRBD1|many
TGCGCCAGCAGCTATGATCCGGGACAGGGTGGAGAGACCCAGTACTTC
CASSYDPGQGGETQYF
>17|TRBV5-4|TRBJ2-3|TRBD2|many
TGTGCCAGCAGCTTGGCCAAGCTAGCGGGGTTCACAGATACGCAGTATTTT
CASSLAKLAGFTDTQYF
>12|TRBV5-5|TRBJ1-5|.|many
TGTGCCAGCAGCTTGTCTGGGCAGCCCCAGCATTTT
CASSLSGQPQHF
>18|TRBV5-1|TRBJ1-3|TRBD1|few
TGCGCCAGCAGCCTTGGACAGGGGGTAATAACTGGTGGAAACACCATATATTTT
CASSLGQGVITGGNTIYF
>16|TRBV12-3/TRBV12-4|TRBJ2-2|.|many
TGTGCCAGCAGTTTAATCCAGGGCATGATCACCGGGGAGCTGTTTTTT
CASSLIQGMITGELFF
>14|TRBV3-1|TRBJ2-7|TRBD2|many
TGTGCCAGCAGCCAACTAGCGGGATCCTACGAGCAGTACTTC
CASSQLAGSYEQYF
>17|TRBV6-5|TRBJ2-4|.|large
TGTGCCAGCAGTTACTCTTCTGGGCCCCTTGCCAAAAACATTCAGTACTTC
CASSYSSGPLAKNIQYF
>16|TRBV10-3|TRBJ2-3|TRBD1|many
TGTGCCATCAGTGAGGGACAGGACGAGGACACAGATACGCAGTATTTT
CAISEGQDEDTDTQYF
>13|TRBV2|TRBJ2-7|TRBD1|.
TGTGCCAGCGACGGGACAGGTCCCTACGAGCAGTACTTC
CASDGTGPYEQYF
>13|TRBV30|TRBJ1-2|TRBD1|many
TGTGCCTGGAGTGTACGGACAGGGGGCGGCTACACCTTC
CAWSVRTGGGYTF
>16|TRBV29-1|TRBJ2-1|TRBD1|medium-sized
TGCAGCGTTGAAGGGGTCGGTACAGGGGGCCAAAATGAGCAGTTCTTC
CSVEGVGTGGQNEQFF
>13|TRBV28|TRBJ1-1|.|many
TGTGCCAGCAGTTGGGTAGGGGACACTGAAGCTTTCTTT
CASSWVGDTEAFF
>16|TRBV4-1|TRBJ1-2|.|many
TGCGCCAGCAGCTATGGGATCCGGGACAACTTCTATGGCTACACCTTC
CASSYGIRDNFYGYTF
>14|TRBV12-3/TRBV12-4|TRBJ1-1|TRBD1|medium-sized
TGTGCCAGCAGTCCAGGACAGGGGAGCGCTGAAGCTTTCTTT
CASSPGQGSAEAFF
>14|TRBV20-1|TRBJ2-2|TRBD2|many
TGCAGTGCAAGGTCGGCGGGGGGGCCCGGGGAGCTGTTTTTT
CSARSAGGPGELFF
>14|TRBV20-1|TRBJ2-5|TRBD2|few
TGCAGTCTGCGACGGAGCGGGGGGCGTGGGACCCAGTACTTC
CSLRRSGGRGTQYF
>14|TRBV29-1|TRBJ2-5|.|many
TGCAGCGTGAAAAAAGTGGGGGCTCGGGAGACCCAGTACTTC
CSVKKVGARETQYF
>14|TRBV5-4|TRBJ2-3|TRBD2|medium-sized
TGTGCCAGCAGCCTGCGGGGGGGCGGGGATACGCAGTATTTT
CASSLRGGGDTQYF
>12|TRBV5-1|TRBJ2-1|.|many
TGCGCCAGCAGCTTGGCAGGGAATGAGCAGTTCTTC
CASSLAGNEQFF
>15|TRBV27|TRBJ2-7|TRBD1|many
TGTGCCAGCAGTGCGGACAGGGGGCTCGTTTACGAGCAGTACTTC
CASSADRGLVYEQYF
>13|TRBV20-1|TRBJ1-1|.|many
TGCAGTGTAGCAAGGGGGGGTAACACTGAAGCTTTCTTT
CSVARGGNTEAFF
>15|TRBV24-1|TRBJ1-5|TRBD1|many
TGTGCCACCTCGTCCGGGACAGGGTCCTCGCAGCCCCAGCATTTT
CATSSGTGSSQPQHF
>15|TRBV7-9|TRBJ2-7|TRBD1|many
TGTGCCAGCAGCAAGAGACAGGGTGAACGCTACGAGCAGTACTTC
CASSKRQGERYEQYF
>15|TRBV7-9|TRBJ1-3|TRBD1|many
TGTGCCAGCAGCTCGTGGGACAGCTCTGGAAACACCATATATTTT
CASSSWDSSGNTIYF
>16|TRBV3-1|TRBJ1-6|TRBD1|many
TGTGCCAGCAGCCAACGGGACAGGGGTTATAATTCACCCCTCCACTTT
CASSQRDRGYNSPLHF